This entry describes one TCR beta chain. RNA was extracted with the RNeasy kit, and a quantity of roughly 0.45 to 1 ug was reverse transcribed using random hexamers. TCRdb reanalysed the immunoSEQ multiplex PCR reads using MiXCR and keeps one entry per CDR3 protein. There are 250,000 or so distinct CDR3 sequences in the sample; about 94% occur only once, and less than 0.075% lies in the top ten. This sample is part of a study of CD8 T cells in Susac syndrome. Trimming removed 0 bases from V and 4 bases from J, with 13 bases in between. The CDR3 contains 15 residues. Germline values: CDR1 DFQATT, CDR2 SNEGSKA (reference sequence).

This clonotype was obtained from a human donor with multiple sclerosis. The J gene is TRBJ1-3, the V gene TRBV20-1, with D possibly matching TRBD1 (5 bases). Specimen: CD4+ T cells from PBMCs. CDR3 amino acids: CSARDLGTEGNTIYF. The CDR3, as DNA: TGCAGTGCTAGAGATCTCGGGACCGAGGGAAACACCATATATTTT.